The rows below give T cell receptor beta chains drawn from one sample of a study of blood T cell repertoires in COVID-19. This table comes from immunoSEQ multiplex PCR, and its TCRdb copy is limited to in-frame clones, with some not included. This sample yields about 160,000 clones, of which 80% to 95% are seen a single time; 3.5% to 5% belongs to the top ten. Sample: peripheral blood. These TCRs come from a woman aged 50 to 65 with acute or convalescent COVID-19. Both conserved end residues are part of each CDR3. The D gene is left open where the match is weak. Clone size is shown for a subset of rows, as once, few, many or a class of expanded clone.

TRBJ2-7 | once | TRBV28 | . | CASTLGGNVGEQYF | TGTGCCAGCACCCTCGGGGGTAACGTCGGCGAGCAGTACTTC
TRBJ2-2 | . | TRBV5-1 | TRBD1 | CASSFSGTGSGELFF | TGCGCCAGCAGCTTTTCCGGGACAGGGAGCGGGGAGCTGTTTTTT
TRBJ1-1 | . | TRBV3-1/TRBV3-2 | . | CASSLGTGLASEAFF | TGTGCCAGCAGCCTCGGAACGGGTCTAGCATCTGAAGCTTTCTTT
TRBJ2-7 | . | TRBV5-1 | . | CASSLEGPGGSNEQYF | TGCGCCAGCAGCTTGGAAGGACCTGGGGGGTCCAACGAGCAGTACTTC
TRBJ2-7 | . | TRBV7-3 | . | CASSPHGGGEQYF | TGTGCCAGCAGCCCCCATGGAGGTGGCGAGCAGTACTTC
TRBJ2-5 | . | TRBV7-9 | TRBD2 | CASSWGRAGVPETQYF | TGTGCCAGCAGTTGGGGACGGGCGGGAGTCCCAGAGACCCAGTACTTC
TRBJ1-2 | . | TRBV6-1 | . | CASSESRGIGYTF | TGTGCCAGCAGTGAAAGCAGGGGAATTGGCTACACCTTC
TRBJ1-1 | . | TRBV7-6 | TRBD1 | CASRPGTGGLMNTEAFF | TGTGCCAGCAGACCCGGGACAGGGGGCTTGATGAACACTGAAGCTTTCTTT
TRBJ1-3 | . | TRBV7-6 | . | CASSQDSNGNTIYF | TGTGCCAGCAGCCAGGACAGTAACGGAAACACCATATATTTT
TRBJ1-1 | . | TRBV7-8 | . | CASSLVGPTAEAFF | TGTGCCAGCAGCTTAGTGGGCCCGACAGCTGAAGCTTTCTTT
TRBJ1-2 | . | TRBV6-5 | . | CASSYRPSGNDGYTF | TGTGCCAGCAGTTACAGGCCCTCAGGGAATGATGGCTACACCTTC
TRBJ1-2 | . | TRBV29-1 | . | CSAFGEEGYTF | TGCAGCGCTTTCGGGGAAGAAGGCTACACCTTC
TRBJ2-7 | . | TRBV4-3 | . | CASSQDRSAEQYF | TGCGCCAGCAGCCAAGATCGGTCCGCCGAGCAGTACTTC
TRBJ1-2 | . | TRBV27 | . | CASSLKGGGNYGYTF | TGTGCCAGCAGTTTAAAGGGAGGGGGTAACTATGGCTACACCTTC
TRBJ1-1 | . | TRBV24-1 | TRBD1 | CATSDLGAGGFLGTEAFF | TGTGCCACCAGTGATTTGGGGGCAGGGGGCTTTCTTGGCACTGAAGCTTTCTTT
TRBJ2-2 | . | TRBV7-6 | . | CASSTIEARTGELFF | TGTGCCAGCAGTACTATTGAGGCGAGGACCGGGGAGCTGTTTTTT
TRBJ1-1 | . | TRBV5-6 | . | CASSLAGEGTEAFF | TGTGCCAGCAGCTTGGCCGGGGAGGGGACTGAAGCTTTCTTT
TRBJ2-7 | . | TRBV2 | TRBD2 | CASSDGLAGLQYF | TGTGCCAGCAGTGATGGACTAGCGGGATTGCAGTACTTC
TRBJ1-5 | few | TRBV2 | . | CASSVQGSNQPQHF | TGTGCCAGCAGTGTCCAGGGAAGCAATCAGCCCCAGCATTTT
TRBJ2-1 | . | TRBV5-8 | TRBD1 | CASTFQVGQGNEQFF | TGTGCCAGCACCTTCCAAGTCGGACAGGGGAATGAGCAGTTCTTC
TRBJ1-4 | . | TRBV19 | . | CASTTTAGEKLFF | TGTGCCAGTACCACCACGGCGGGGGAAAAACTGTTTTTT
TRBJ2-3 | . | TRBV4-1 | TRBD1 | CASSQEGTGTDTQYF | TGCGCCAGCAGCCAAGAGGGGACAGGCACAGATACGCAGTATTTT
TRBJ2-6 | . | TRBV19 | . | CASSMIPGVRSGANVLTF | TGTGCCAGTAGTATGATCCCGGGAGTGCGCTCTGGGGCCAACGTCCTGACTTTC
TRBJ2-3 | . | TRBV28 | . | CASSLSGDRTDTQYF | TGTGCCAGCAGTTTATCGGGAGACCGCACAGATACGCAGTATTTT
TRBJ2-7 | once | TRBV7-9 | . | CASSFGDIGEQYF | TGTGCCAGCAGCTTCGGGGATATTGGCGAGCAGTACTTC
TRBJ1-1 | . | TRBV18 | TRBD1 | CASSPGQGGGTEAFF | TGTGCCAGCTCACCAGGACAGGGCGGTGGCACTGAAGCTTTCTTT
TRBJ1-4 | few | TRBV5-6 | TRBD1 | CASSHGTANEKLFF | TGTGCCAGCAGCCACGGGACAGCGAATGAAAAACTGTTTTTT
TRBJ2-7 | . | TRBV19 | TRBD1 | CASSMGSGGYEQYF | TGTGCCAGTAGTATGGGGTCAGGGGGCTACGAGCAGTACTTC
TRBJ2-5 | . | TRBV7-9 | . | CASSLSGDVASQETQYF | TGTGCCAGCAGCTTATCAGGGGATGTAGCGAGTCAAGAGACCCAGTACTTC
TRBJ2-5 | . | TRBV7-9 | TRBD2 | CASSTGLAGVPYGAQYF | TGTGCCAGCAGCACGGGACTAGCGGGAGTCCCTTATGGGGCCCAGTACTTC
TRBJ2-1 | . | TRBV24-1 | TRBD2 | CATSDSSGRSFSEQFF | TGTGCCACCAGTGATTCAAGCGGGAGGTCGTTCAGTGAGCAGTTCTTC
TRBJ1-1 | . | TRBV28 | TRBD1 | CASSTPNRGYTEAFF | TGTGCCAGCAGTACACCCAACAGGGGGTACACTGAAGCTTTCTTT
TRBJ1-1 | . | TRBV19 | . | CASSWRTEAFF | TGTGCCAGTAGTTGGAGAACTGAAGCTTTCTTT
TRBJ1-3 | . | TRBV3-1/TRBV3-2 | . | CASSPLKLGNTIYF | TGTGCCAGCAGCCCCTTGAAGCTAGGAAACACCATATATTTT
TRBJ1-1 | . | TRBV4-1 | . | CASRGSATEAFF | TGCGCCAGCCGGGGGTCGGCCACTGAAGCTTTCTTT
TRBJ1-1 | . | TRBV12-3/TRBV12-4 | . | CASSYGLDAEAFF | TGTGCCAGCAGTTACGGCCTAGACGCTGAAGCTTTCTTT
TRBJ2-5 | . | TRBV12-3/TRBV12-4 | . | CASSFFEETQYF | TGTGCCAGCAGTTTCTTTGAAGAGACCCAGTACTTC
TRBJ2-1 | . | TRBV7-9 | TRBD1 | CASSPDRGSYNEQFF | TGTGCCAGCAGCCCGGACAGGGGATCCTACAATGAGCAGTTCTTC
TRBJ2-2 | . | TRBV7-9 | TRBD1 | CASSTGVYVMSGELFF | TGTGCCAGCAGCACAGGGGTTTATGTTATGTCCGGGGAGCTGTTTTTT
TRBJ2-2 | few | TRBV28 | TRBD2 | CASRPSGVIITGELFF | TGTGCCAGCAGGCCTAGCGGGGTCATTATTACCGGGGAGCTGTTTTTT
TRBJ1-1 | . | TRBV7-3 | TRBD1 | CASSLGQGPGTEAFF | TGTGCCAGCAGCCTAGGACAGGGTCCGGGCACTGAAGCTTTCTTT